A selection of T cell receptor beta chains follows, all from one sample in a study of blood T cell repertoires in COVID-19. Profiled with immunoSEQ multiplex PCR; TCRdb holds only in-frame clones, not every one. The data hold some 35,000 clones, with roughly nine tenths observed a single time. Sequencing was done on a sample of peripheral blood. The receptor source for this set is a man between 70 and 80 years old with acute or convalescent COVID-19. CDR3s include the opening cysteine and the closing phenylalanine or tryptophan. Fields, in order: CDR3 DNA, CDR3 protein, J gene, D gene, V gene, clone size. A D gene is named only where the DNA matches it firmly. Not all rows give a size; the values are once, few, many and, for expanded clones, a class.

TGTGCCAGCAGCTTAGTACCCCCCGGTCAGCCCCAGCATTTT	CASSLVPPGQPQHF	TRBJ1-5	-	TRBV7-9	-
TGTGCCAGCAGCCCCAGACAGGGGTACGCATTGGCAACTAATGAAAAACTGTTTTTT	CASSPRQGYALATNEKLFF	TRBJ1-4	TRBD1	TRBV11-2	-
TGTGCCAGCAGCCCCGGACTAGCGGGAGGCATCGCGACGGGGAATGAGCAGTTCTTC	CASSPGLAGGIATGNEQFF	TRBJ2-1	TRBD2	TRBV7-2	once
TGTGCCAGCAGCTTAGTTGGGCAGGGCGGTGGTGAAAAACTGTTTTTT	CASSLVGQGGGEKLFF	TRBJ1-4	-	TRBV7-2	-
TGTGCCAGCACCCAAGCTGGGCGGGAGGGCATAACCTACGAGCAGTACTTC	CASTQAGREGITYEQYF	TRBJ2-7	TRBD2	TRBV7-9	few
TGTGCCAGCTGTCGATCCCTAGCGGGAGTAGAAGATGAGACCCAGTACTTC	CASCRSLAGVEDETQYF	TRBJ2-5	TRBD2	TRBV9	-
TGCGCCAGCAGCCAAAGGTCAGGGGGTCTGAATCAGCCCCAGCATTTT	CASSQRSGGLNQPQHF	TRBJ1-5	TRBD1	TRBV4-1	once
TGCAGCGTTGCGGGACTAGCGGGAGGTTTGCTCCTGACCTACAATGAGCAGTTCTTC	CSVAGLAGGLLLTYNEQFF	TRBJ2-1	TRBD2	TRBV29-1	-
TGCGCCAGCAGCCCACCCCGCGGCGGGAGCTACAATGAGCAGTTCTTC	CASSPPRGGSYNEQFF	TRBJ2-1	TRBD2	TRBV5-1	-
TGTGCCAGCAGGGAAGCACAGGGGGCGCTGGGCTACACCTTC	CASREAQGALGYTF	TRBJ1-2	TRBD1	TRBV27	-
TGTGCCAGCAGCCCCGGGACTAGCGGGAGAGGTGAGCAGTTCTTC	CASSPGTSGRGEQFF	TRBJ2-1	TRBD2	TRBV4-2	once
TGTGCCAGCAGCCTAGTCGATAGAGGCACTGAAGCTTTCTTT	CASSLVDRGTEAFF	TRBJ1-1	-	TRBV7-9	-
TGTGCCAGCAGCGGAGGCGCAGGATCCCAGCCCCAGCATTTT	CASSGGAGSQPQHF	TRBJ1-5	-	TRBV7-2	-
TGTGCCAGCAGCCTGGACATGGATTCCTTAGGAGCTTTCTTT	CASSLDMDSLGAFF	TRBJ1-1	-	TRBV7-2	-
TGCGCCAGCAGCTATCTTCCGGGACAGGGGGCAGATGGCTACACCTTC	CASSYLPGQGADGYTF	TRBJ1-2	TRBD1	TRBV5-1	-
TGTGCCAGTTCTCCCCCGGGGAACACTGAAGCTTTCTTT	CASSPPGNTEAFF	TRBJ1-1	-	TRBV19	-
TGTGCCAGCAGTTCCCGGACTGGAAATGATGGACTGTTTTTT	CASSSRTGNDGLFF	TRBJ1-4	-	TRBV6-2/TRBV6-3	-
TGTGCCAGTAGTGTAGGACAGGCGATAGGGGCCAACGTCCTGACTTTC	CASSVGQAIGANVLTF	TRBJ2-6	TRBD1	TRBV19	-
TGTGCCAGCAGCTTAAGAACTAGCACCTACGAGCAGTACTTC	CASSLRTSTYEQYF	TRBJ2-7	-	TRBV7-2	-
TGCGCCAGCAGCTTAGGGACAGGTAACCCTTATGAGCAGTACTTC	CASSLGTGNPYEQYF	TRBJ2-7	TRBD1	TRBV5-1	-
TGTGCCACCAGTGACCCGAGGGGGGCAGGGTCTAGCGGGAGTAGGAATGAGCAGTTCTTC	CATSDPRGAGSSGSRNEQFF	TRBJ2-1	TRBD2	TRBV24-1	once
TGTGCCAGTCGGACACGCTATAATTCACCCCTCCACTTT	CASRTRYNSPLHF	TRBJ1-6	-	TRBV5-6	-
TGCGCCAGCAGCTTGTCAGCAACTAATGAAAAACTGTTTTTT	CASSLSATNEKLFF	TRBJ1-4	-	TRBV5-1	-
TGTGCCAGCAGCTTGGAACTAGCGGGAGGGACCCAGTACTTC	CASSLELAGGTQYF	TRBJ2-5	TRBD2	TRBV5-6	-
TGCAGCGTCCCCAGGAGGGCGGGAGGTTACGAGCAGTACTTC	CSVPRRAGGYEQYF	TRBJ2-7	TRBD2	TRBV29-1	-
TGCGCCAGCAGCCAAGCTTGGGGAGCTAACTATGGCTACACCTTC	CASSQAWGANYGYTF	TRBJ1-2	-	TRBV4-1	-
TGTGCCAGCCAAGCGGGATCGAACACCGGGGAGCTGTTTTTT	CASQAGSNTGELFF	TRBJ2-2	TRBD2	TRBV2	once
TGTGCCAGCAGGGAGGTCCATTGGCAGCCCCAGCATTTT	CASREVHWQPQHF	TRBJ1-5	-	TRBV2	-
TGTGCCAGCAGCGAAGGGGCCTGGGGCACAGATACGCAGTATTTT	CASSEGAWGTDTQYF	TRBJ2-3	-	TRBV9	-
TGCGCCAGCAGTGAGGGTTGGCACCTCTATGGCTACACCTTC	CASSEGWHLYGYTF	TRBJ1-2	-	TRBV10-1	-
TGTGCCAGCAGTCTCCTTAAGACTAGCGGGAGTACAGATACGCAGTATTTT	CASSLLKTSGSTDTQYF	TRBJ2-3	TRBD2	TRBV6-6	-
TGTGCCAGCAGCTTTCGACAGGGGGGGAACTATGGCTACACCTTC	CASSFRQGGNYGYTF	TRBJ1-2	TRBD1	TRBV7-8	-
TGTGCCAGCCAGGGGACAGGGGCTGAAAAACTGTTTTTT	CASQGTGAEKLFF	TRBJ1-4	TRBD1	TRBV28	-
TGTGCCAGCAGCTTATATTTGGGGGGTCAGACTGAAGCTTTCTTT	CASSLYLGGQTEAFF	TRBJ1-1	-	TRBV7-2	-
TGTGCCAGCAGCTTAGCCGGGACAACGGATTCACCCCTCCACTTT	CASSLAGTTDSPLHF	TRBJ1-6	-	TRBV7-2	-
TGCGCCAGCAGCCTCGGGACTCTGGGTCGAGATACGCAGTATTTT	CASSLGTLGRDTQYF	TRBJ2-3	-	TRBV5-1	-